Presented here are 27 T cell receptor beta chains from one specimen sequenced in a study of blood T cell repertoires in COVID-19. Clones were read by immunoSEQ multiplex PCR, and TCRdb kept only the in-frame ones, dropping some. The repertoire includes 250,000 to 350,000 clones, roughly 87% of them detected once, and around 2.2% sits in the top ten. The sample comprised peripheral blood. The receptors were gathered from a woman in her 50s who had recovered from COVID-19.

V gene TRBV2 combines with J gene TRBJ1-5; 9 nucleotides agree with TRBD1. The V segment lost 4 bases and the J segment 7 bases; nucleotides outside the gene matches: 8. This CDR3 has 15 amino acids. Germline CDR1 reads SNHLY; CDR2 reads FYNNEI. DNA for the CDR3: TGTGCCAGCAGTGTCTCGGGACAGGGTAACCAGCCCCAGCATTTT. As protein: CASSVSGQGNQPQHF.

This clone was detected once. CDR3 region: CASSPGGMRGLETQYF. DNA of the CDR3: TGTGCCAGCAGCCCGGGGGGGATGCGGGGGTTGGAGACCCAGTACTTC. This chain connects TRBV5-6 to TRBJ2-5; 8 positions agree with TRBD2. CDR3 size: 16 residues. Germline-derived CDR1 and CDR2 are SGHDT and YYEEEE. Losses at the gene ends were 4 bases for V and 5 bases for J; bases not matched to a gene: 13.

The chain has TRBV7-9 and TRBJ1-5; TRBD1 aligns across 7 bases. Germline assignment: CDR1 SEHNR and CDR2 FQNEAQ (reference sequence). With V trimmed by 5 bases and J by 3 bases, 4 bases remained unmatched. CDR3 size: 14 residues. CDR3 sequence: CASSAGTDNQPQHF. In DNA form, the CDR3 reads TGTGCCAGCAGCGCTGGGACAGACAATCAGCCCCAGCATTTT.

The CDR3 loop reads CASSLSGTRDGYTF. The CDR3 nucleotides are TGTGCCAGCAGTTTATCCGGGACAAGGGATGGCTACACCTTC. The chain recombines TRBV28 with TRBJ1-2; weak D call: TRBD1 (6 bases). The length of the CDR3 is 14 residues. Trimming shortened V by 1 base and J by 6 bases, and 12 bases separated the two germline ends. Per the germline V gene, CDR1 is MDHEN and CDR2 is SYDVKM.

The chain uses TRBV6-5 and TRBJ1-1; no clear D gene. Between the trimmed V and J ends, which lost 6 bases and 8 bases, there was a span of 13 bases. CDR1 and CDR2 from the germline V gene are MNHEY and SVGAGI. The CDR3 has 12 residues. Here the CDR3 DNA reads TGTGCCAGCAGCTACGGACTGCTCGAAGCTTTCTTT. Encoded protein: CASSYGLLEAFF.

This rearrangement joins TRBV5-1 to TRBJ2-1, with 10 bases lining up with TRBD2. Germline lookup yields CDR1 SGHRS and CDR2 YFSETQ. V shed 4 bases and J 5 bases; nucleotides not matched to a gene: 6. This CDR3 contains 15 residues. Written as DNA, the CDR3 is TGCGCCAGCAGCCGGACTAGCGGACGCCACAATGAGCAGTTCTTC. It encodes CASSRTSGRHNEQFF.

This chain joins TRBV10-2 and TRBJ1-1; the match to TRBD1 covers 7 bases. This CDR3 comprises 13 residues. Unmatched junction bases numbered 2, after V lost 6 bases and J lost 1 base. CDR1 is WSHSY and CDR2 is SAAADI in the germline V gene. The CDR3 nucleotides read TGCGCCAGCAGGGGACAGCCGAACACTGAAGCTTTCTTT. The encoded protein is CASRGQPNTEAFF.

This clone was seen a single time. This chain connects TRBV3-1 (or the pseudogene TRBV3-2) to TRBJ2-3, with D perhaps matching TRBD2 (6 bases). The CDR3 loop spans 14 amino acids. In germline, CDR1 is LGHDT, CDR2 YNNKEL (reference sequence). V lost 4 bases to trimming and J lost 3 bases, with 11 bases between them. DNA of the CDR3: TGTGCCAGCAGCCGAGAGCTAGCGACAGATACGCAGTATTTT. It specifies CASSRELATDTQYF.

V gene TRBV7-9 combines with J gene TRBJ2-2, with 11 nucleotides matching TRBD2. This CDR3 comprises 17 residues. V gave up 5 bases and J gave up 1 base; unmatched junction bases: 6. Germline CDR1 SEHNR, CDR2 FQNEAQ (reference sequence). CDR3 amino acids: CASSPGTSGGNTGELFF. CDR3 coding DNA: TGTGCCAGCAGCCCTGGGACTAGCGGCGGGAACACCGGGGAGCTGTTTTTT.

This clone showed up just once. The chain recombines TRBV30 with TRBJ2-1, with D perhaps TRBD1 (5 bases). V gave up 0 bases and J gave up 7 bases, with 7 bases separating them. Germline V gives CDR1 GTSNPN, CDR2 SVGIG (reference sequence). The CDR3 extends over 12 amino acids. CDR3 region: CAWSVRTNEQFF. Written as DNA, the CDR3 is TGTGCCTGGAGTGTAAGGACAAATGAGCAGTTCTTC.

The DNA for the CDR3 is TGTGCCAGTAGTAAAAGAGAAAACACTGAAGCTTTCTTT. Amino acids: CASSKRENTEAFF. V gene TRBV19 combines with J gene TRBJ1-1; no definite D call. The germline CDR1 and CDR2 sequences are LNHDA and SQIVND (reference sequence). This CDR3 is built from 13 residues. V was cut by 4 bases and J by 2 bases, with 8 bases left in between. Full variable domain (remainder filled in from reference TRBV19 and TRBJ1-1): DGGITQSPKYLFRKEGQNVTLSCEQNLNHDAMYWYRQDPGQGLRLIYYSQIVNDFQKGDIAEGYSVSREKKESFPLTVTSAQKNPTAFYLCASSKRENTEAFFGQGTRLTVV.

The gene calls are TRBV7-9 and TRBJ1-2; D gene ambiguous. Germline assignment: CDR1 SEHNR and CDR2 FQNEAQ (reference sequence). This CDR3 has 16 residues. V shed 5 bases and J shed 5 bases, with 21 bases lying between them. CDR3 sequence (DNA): TGTGCCAGCAGCCTAGTGGCAGGCCGATCACCGTATGGCTACACCTTC. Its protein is CASSLVAGRSPYGYTF.

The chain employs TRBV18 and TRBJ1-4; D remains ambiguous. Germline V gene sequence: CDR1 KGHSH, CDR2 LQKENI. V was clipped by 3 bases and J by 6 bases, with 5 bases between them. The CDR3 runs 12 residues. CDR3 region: CASSPDYEKLFF. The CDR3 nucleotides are TGTGCCAGCTCACCCGACTATGAAAAACTGTTTTTT.

The CDR3 DNA is TGTGCCAGCAGTTACGATACAATCGAGCAGTACTTC. It yields the protein CASSYDTIEQYF. The gene calls are TRBV6-6 and TRBJ2-7, with D unclear. Looked up from germline, CDR1 is MNHNY and CDR2 is SVGAGI (reference sequence). CDR3 length equals 12 residues. With 2 bases removed from V and 6 bases from J, the gap between germline ends came to 8 bases.

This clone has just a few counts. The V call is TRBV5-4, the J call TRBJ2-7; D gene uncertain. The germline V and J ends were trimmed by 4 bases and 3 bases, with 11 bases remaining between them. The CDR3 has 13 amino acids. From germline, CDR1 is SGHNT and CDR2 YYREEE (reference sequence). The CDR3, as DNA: TGTGCCAGCAGCACCCGCCTAGGCTACGAGCAGTACTTC. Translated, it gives CASSTRLGYEQYF.

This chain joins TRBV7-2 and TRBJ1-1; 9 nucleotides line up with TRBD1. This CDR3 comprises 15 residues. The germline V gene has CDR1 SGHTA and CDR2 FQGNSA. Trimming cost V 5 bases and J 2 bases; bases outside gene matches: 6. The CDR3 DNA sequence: TGTGCCAGCAGCCCCCTGGACAGGGGAAACACTGAAGCTTTCTTT. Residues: CASSPLDRGNTEAFF.

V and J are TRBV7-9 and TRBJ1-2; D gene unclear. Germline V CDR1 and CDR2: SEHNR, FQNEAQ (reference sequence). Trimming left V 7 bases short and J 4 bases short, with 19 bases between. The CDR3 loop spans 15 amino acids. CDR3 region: CASIESGREVYGYTF. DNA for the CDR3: TGTGCCAGCATCGAATCCGGGAGGGAGGTCTATGGCTACACCTTC.

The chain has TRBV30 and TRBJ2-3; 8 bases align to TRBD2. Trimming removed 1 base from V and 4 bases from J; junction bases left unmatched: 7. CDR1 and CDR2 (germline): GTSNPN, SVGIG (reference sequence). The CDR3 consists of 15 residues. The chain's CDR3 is CAWSELGTRADTQYF. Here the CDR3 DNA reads TGTGCCTGGAGTGAACTCGGGACTAGAGCAGATACGCAGTATTTT. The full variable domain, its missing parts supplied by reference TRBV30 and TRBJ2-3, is SQTIHQWPATLVQPVGSPLSLECTVEGTSNPNLYWYRQAAGRGLQLLFYSVGIGQISSEVPQNLSASRPQDRQFILSSKKLLLSDSGFYLCAWSELGTRADTQYFGPGTRLTVL.

In DNA, the CDR3 is TGTGCCAGCAGCTTAATGCCCAGGGTGGGTGAAGCTTTCTTT. Protein: CASSLMPRVGEAFF. The genes are TRBV7-2 and TRBJ1-1, with D perhaps TRBD1 (5 bases). Trimming shortened V by 2 bases and J by 7 bases, and 14 bases separated the two germline ends. The length of the CDR3 is 14 residues. Germline-derived CDR1 and CDR2 are SGHTA and FQGNSA.

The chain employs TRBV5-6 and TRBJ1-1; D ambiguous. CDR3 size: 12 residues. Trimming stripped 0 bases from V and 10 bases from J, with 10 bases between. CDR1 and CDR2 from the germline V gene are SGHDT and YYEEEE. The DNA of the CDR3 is TGTGCCAGCAGCTTGGAGGGCCGGGGAGCTTTCTTT. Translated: CASSLEGRGAFF.

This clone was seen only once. The CDR3 protein is CASSYGAGESYEQYF. CDR3 nucleotide sequence: TGTGCCAGCAGCTATGGAGCGGGAGAGTCCTACGAGCAGTACTTC. The J gene is TRBJ2-7, the V gene TRBV11-2; TRBD2 agrees at 8 bases. The CDR3 extends over 15 amino acids. The trim removed 4 bases at V and 1 base at J, leaving 6 bases unmatched. Per the germline V gene, CDR1 is SGHAT and CDR2 is FQNNGV.

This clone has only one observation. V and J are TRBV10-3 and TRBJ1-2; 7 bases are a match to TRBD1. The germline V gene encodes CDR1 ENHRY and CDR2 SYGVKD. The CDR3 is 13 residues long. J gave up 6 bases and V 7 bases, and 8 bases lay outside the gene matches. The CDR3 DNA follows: TGTGCCATCAACGAAGGTAGGGGGCATGGCTACACCTTC. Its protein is CAINEGRGHGYTF.

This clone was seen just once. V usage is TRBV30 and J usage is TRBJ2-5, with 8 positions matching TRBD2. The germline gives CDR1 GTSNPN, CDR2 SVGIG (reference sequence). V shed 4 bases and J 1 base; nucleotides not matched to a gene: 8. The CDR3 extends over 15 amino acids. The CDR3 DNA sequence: TGTGCCTGGACGCCGGGGAGCGGGAGCCAAGAGACCCAGTACTTC. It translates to CAWTPGSGSQETQYF.

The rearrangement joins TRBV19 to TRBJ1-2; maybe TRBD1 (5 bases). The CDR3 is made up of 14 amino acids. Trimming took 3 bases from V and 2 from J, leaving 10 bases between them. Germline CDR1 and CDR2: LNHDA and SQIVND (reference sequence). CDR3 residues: CASSMTAGNYGYTF. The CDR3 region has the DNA TGTGCCAGTAGTATGACGGCAGGGAACTATGGCTACACCTTC.

The chain's CDR3 is CASRSRTGEETQYF. The CDR3 coding sequence is TGTGCCAGCAGGTCTCGGACAGGGGAAGAGACCCAGTACTTC. The rearrangement links TRBV27 to TRBJ2-5, with 9 bases aligning to TRBD1. Germline CDR1 is MNHEY and CDR2 is SMNVEV (reference sequence). After removal of 6 bases from V and 3 bases from J, the junction contained 5 bases not matched to a gene. The CDR3 has 14 amino acids.

CDR3 protein: CASSPAWSEQYF. The CDR3 DNA follows: TGTGCCAGCAGTCCCGCCTGGAGCGAGCAGTACTTC. The chain employs TRBV11-1 and TRBJ2-7, with D uncertain. There are 12 residues in the CDR3. V was pared by 6 bases and J by 6 bases, with 12 bases between. Germline V gene sequence: CDR1 SGHAT, CDR2 FQDESV (reference sequence).

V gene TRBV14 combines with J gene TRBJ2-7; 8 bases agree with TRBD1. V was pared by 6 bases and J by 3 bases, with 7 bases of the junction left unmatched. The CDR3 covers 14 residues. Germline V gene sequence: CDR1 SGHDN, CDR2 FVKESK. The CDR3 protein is CASSPGTGYYEQYF. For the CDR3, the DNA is TGTGCCAGCAGTCCCGGGACAGGCTACTACGAGCAGTACTTC.